This T cell receptor (beta chain) came from a study of cytomegalovirus exposure and HLA in healthy donors. There are 16 residues in the CDR3. The V end was cut by 0 bases, the J end by 4 bases, with 14 bases between. Germline V gene lookup returns CDR1 SGHDT and CDR2 YYEEEE. The study's findings and limits: A later analysis showed TCR association rates differing by HLA locus, peaking at DRB1 and lowest at HLA-C. Sequencing artifact likely explains a cluster of highly shared sequence variants.

For this clone: The antigen remains unidentified.

The PCR had 60 Vbeta and 13 Jbeta primers. Only in-frame clones appear in the TCRdb table, and some are missing; sequencing was by immunoSEQ multiplex PCR. The top ten hold under 3% of the sample, which has approximately 150,000 clones, roughly 80% seen once. This clonotype was obtained from a young woman in good health and CMV-seronegative. This sequence joins TRBV5-6 and TRBJ1-3; D is undetermined. The sequenced sample was PBMCs. CDR3 DNA: TGTGCCAGCAGCTTGGTAGGCAGACTTGCGGGAAACACCATATATTTT. It is translated as CASSLVGRLAGNTIYF.